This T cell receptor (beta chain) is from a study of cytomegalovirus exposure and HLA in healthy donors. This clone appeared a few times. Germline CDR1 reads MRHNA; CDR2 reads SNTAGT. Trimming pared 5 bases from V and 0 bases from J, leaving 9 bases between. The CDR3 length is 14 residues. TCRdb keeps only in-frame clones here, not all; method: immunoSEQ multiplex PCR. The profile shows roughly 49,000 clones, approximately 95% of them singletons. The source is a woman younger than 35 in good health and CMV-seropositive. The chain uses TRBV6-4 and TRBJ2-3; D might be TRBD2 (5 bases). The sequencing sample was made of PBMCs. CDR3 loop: CASSPRASTDTQYF. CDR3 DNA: TGTGCCAGCAGTCCGAGGGCTAGCACAGATACGCAGTATTTT.